The 2 T cell receptor beta chains presented below share a single source sample, sequenced in a study of blood T cells in healthy people across ages. It was with a sample-barcoded 5' primer and a J-beta primer mix that a second PCR of about 7 to 12 cycles was run. TCRdb recomputed calls from the 5' RACE reads with MiXCR, one row per CDR3 protein. The data show some 890,000 distinct CDR3 sequences, around 29% seen once. The same data also went into a second study, on T cells of mothers and their children.

Input material: blood. The source is a woman between 35 and 50 years old in good health.

V and J are TRBV7-9 and TRBJ1-4; 9 positions match TRBD1. Germline lookup yields CDR1 SEHNR and CDR2 FQNEAQ (reference sequence). CDR3 length: 20 residues. After removal of 4 bases from V and 1 base from J, the junction contained 16 bases not matched to a gene. The CDR3 nucleotides read TGTGCCAGCAGCTCCTACCCCGTCGGGACAGGGTCGAGAACTAATGAAAAACTGTTTTTT. Translating it yields CASSSYPVGTGSRTNEKLFF.

This clonotype was observed at least ten times. The rearrangement joins TRBV28 to TRBJ2-1, with 11 positions matching TRBD1. Germline V CDR1 and CDR2: MDHEN, SYDVKM. This CDR3 has 18 amino acids. V lost 7 bases to trimming and J lost 0 bases; unmatched junction nucleotides: 11. The CDR3 nucleotides are TGTGCCAGCATCCGTAAGGGGACAGGGGGATACTCCTACAATGAGCAGTTCTTC. Translated: CASIRKGTGGYSYNEQFF.